This TCR beta chain was recorded in a study of blood T cells in healthy people across ages. Study summary: Roughly one uniquely barcoded beta molecule per two T cells was captured.

In germline, CDR1 is SGHAT, CDR2 FQNNGV. This CDR3 has 16 amino acids. A second PCR of 7 to 11 cycles used a sample-barcoded 5' primer and a J-beta primer mix. TCRdb passed the 5' RACE reads through MiXCR, listing each CDR3 protein once. The sample consists of 600,000 to 850,000 distinct CDR3 sequences, roughly 41% of them appearing once. The sequencing sample was made of blood. The source of this sequence is a woman in her sixties or seventies in good health. J is TRBJ2-1 and V is TRBV11-2; TRBD2 might be the D (5 bases). The J call may be mistaken, given a closer DNA end match to TRBJ2-7. The CDR3 bases are TGTGCCAGCAGCAAGAATTCTGTGGGAGTTAATTACGAGCAGTACTTC. Encoded protein: CASSKNSVGVNYEQYF.